The 23 T cell receptor beta chains below all came from one sample that was sequenced in a study of blood T cell repertoires in COVID-19 (TCRdb year 2020). The library was generated by the immunoSEQ multiplex PCR assay. In TCRdb, the immuneACCESS table is reduced to in-frame sequences with V and J assigned. These tables do not hold every clone; where another copy was compared, an unresolved V gene accounts for under half, and the others remain unexplained. The sample table holds 350,000 to 450,000 clones, of which roughly nine tenths were seen once. The ten largest clones take up 0.8% to 0.9% of the sample. The sample consisted of PBMCs or T cells enriched from blood (not recorded which). The receptors come from a woman aged 40 to 50 who had been exposed to COVID-19.

The rearrangement uses TRBV5-1 and TRBJ2-4; 7 bases are a match to TRBD1. The CDR3 contains 17 residues. Per the germline V gene, CDR1 is SGHRS and CDR2 is YFSETQ. With V trimmed by 1 base and J by 1 base, 8 bases remained unmatched. The CDR3 DNA follows: TGCGCCAGCAGCTTGAATCACAGGGGCGACGCCAAAAACATTCAGTACTTC. The encoded protein is CASSLNHRGDAKNIQYF.

This chain joins TRBV7-2 and TRBJ2-5, with TRBD2 matching over 9 bases. The CDR3 contains 17 residues. Unmatched junction bases numbered 15, after V lost 5 bases and J lost 5 bases. The germline V gene encodes CDR1 SGHTA and CDR2 FQGNSA. The CDR3 spells CASSPQRLAGVRETQYF. The CDR3 nucleotides read TGTGCCAGCAGCCCCCAGCGTTTAGCGGGAGTGAGGGAGACCCAGTACTTC.

The rearrangement joins TRBV12-3 or TRBV12-4 to TRBJ2-1; the D is unclear. Trimming took 2 bases from V and 6 from J, leaving 5 bases between them. There are 12 residues in the CDR3. The CDR3 DNA reads TGTGCCAGCAGTTTATACACCAATGAGCAGTTCTTC. It is translated as CASSLYTNEQFF.

Points on this clone: This same CDR3 is encoded by further DNA sequences in the sample. CDR3 residues: CASSLGASNQPQHF. CDR3 bases: TGCGCCAGCAGCTTGGGCGCTAGCAATCAGCCCCAGCATTTT. The V call is TRBV5-1, the J call TRBJ1-5; D is unresolved. Germline CDR1 is SGHRS and CDR2 is YFSETQ. This CDR3 contains 14 residues. V was cut by 0 bases and J by 0 bases, with 4 bases left in between.

The chain joins TRBV11-2 to TRBJ2-1; 7 nucleotides align to TRBD1. The CDR3 is 17 amino acids. Germline trimming cut 6 bases from V and 4 bases from J; bases unmatched to any gene: 15. CDR1 and CDR2 from the germline V gene are SGHAT and FQNNGV. The CDR3 spells CASRPVGVNRGYNEQFF. The CDR3 bases are TGTGCCAGCAGACCAGTGGGGGTGAACAGGGGTTACAATGAGCAGTTCTTC.

The chain is built from TRBV3-1 (or the pseudogene TRBV3-2) and TRBJ2-5, with D possibly matching TRBD1 (5 bases). V shed 1 base and J shed 4 bases, with 13 bases lying between them. CDR1 is LGHDT, CDR2 YNNKEL, per germline (reference sequence). CDR3 length: 15 amino acids. In nucleotides, the CDR3 is TGTGCCAGCAGCCAAGTCGACAGAGCCATAGAGACCCAGTACTTC. Translating gives CASSQVDRAIETQYF.

This clone was detected only a few times. J is TRBJ2-2 and V is TRBV19; maybe TRBD1 (5 bases). Deletions cut 4 bases from V and 5 bases from J, with 14 bases between. From germline, CDR1 is LNHDA and CDR2 SQIVND (reference sequence). The CDR3 length is 15 residues. The CDR3 DNA reads as TGTGCCAGTAGTACCGAGCAGGGTGAAACCGGGGAGCTGTTTTTT. Translating gives CASSTEQGETGELFF. Drawing the rest from reference TRBV19 and TRBJ2-2, the complete variable domain is DGGITQSPKYLFRKEGQNVTLSCEQNLNHDAMYWYRQDPGQGLRLIYYSQIVNDFQKGDIAEGYSVSREKKESFPLTVTSAQKNPTAFYLCASSTEQGETGELFFGEGSRLTVL.

V gene TRBV7-9 combines with J gene TRBJ1-1, with 9 nucleotides matching TRBD1. Germline CDR1 SEHNR, CDR2 FQNEAQ (reference sequence). The CDR3 loop spans 13 amino acids. The V segment lost 5 bases and the J segment 6 bases; nucleotides outside the gene matches: 4. The CDR3 region has the DNA TGTGCCAGCAGCGACCGACAGGGGGCTGAAGCTTTCTTT. It is translated as CASSDRQGAEAFF.

This chain uses TRBV30 with TRBJ2-1; TRBD2 aligns across 14 bases. With V trimmed by 0 bases and J by 13 bases, 11 bases remained unmatched. CDR1 and CDR2 from the germline V gene are GTSNPN and SVGIG (reference sequence). The CDR3 contains 16 residues. The CDR3 loop reads CAWSVSTSGRGSGQFF. CDR3 sequence (DNA): TGTGCCTGGAGTGTCTCGACTAGCGGGAGGGGATCGGGACAGTTCTTC.

The chain couples TRBV7-9 to TRBJ2-5, with 7 positions matching TRBD2. The germline V gene encodes CDR1 SEHNR and CDR2 FQNEAQ (reference sequence). This CDR3 has 15 amino acids. The V gene end was trimmed by 1 base and the J gene end by 2 bases; junction bases not matched to a gene: 4. In DNA form, the CDR3 reads TGTGCCAGCAGCTTAGATAGCGGGCCACAAGAGACCCAGTACTTC. Its protein is CASSLDSGPQETQYF.

J is TRBJ2-1 and V is TRBV3-1 (or the pseudogene TRBV3-2); 13 bases map to TRBD2. The V segment lost 4 bases and the J segment 10 bases; nucleotides outside the gene matches: 10. CDR1 is LGHDT, CDR2 YNNKEL, per germline (reference sequence). The CDR3 is 16 residues long. The CDR3 loop is CASSPWTSGRLKEQFF. CDR3 DNA: TGTGCCAGCAGCCCGTGGACTAGCGGGAGATTGAAAGAGCAGTTCTTC.

The CDR3: CASSLGRGLGSPLHF. CDR3 DNA: TGTGCCAGCAGCCTCGGACGGGGTCTGGGTTCACCCCTCCACTTT. The chain carries TRBV5-6 and TRBJ1-6; no definite D call. The germline CDR1 and CDR2 sequences are SGHDT and YYEEEE. The CDR3 runs 15 residues. Trimming shortened V by 4 bases and J by 9 bases, and 17 bases separated the two germline ends.

This chain connects TRBV12-5 to TRBJ2-3; TRBD1 is a possible D gene (5 bases). V was pared by 3 bases and J by 3 bases, with 13 bases between. The length of the CDR3 is 15 residues. Germline CDR1 LGHNT, CDR2 FRNRAP. CDR3 protein: CASGFRTQGTDTQYF. CDR3 DNA sequence: TGTGCTAGTGGTTTCAGAACCCAGGGAACAGATACGCAGTATTTT.

The genes are TRBV5-4 and TRBJ1-1; the D gene is possibly TRBD1 (6 bases). The CDR3 consists of 15 residues. Trimming pared 4 bases from V and 0 bases from J, leaving 13 bases between. The germline V gene encodes CDR1 SGHNT and CDR2 YYREEE (reference sequence). The CDR3 loop reads CASSPGQQLNTEAFF. DNA of the CDR3: TGTGCCAGCAGCCCCGGACAGCAATTGAACACTGAAGCTTTCTTT.

The V call is TRBV24-1, the J call TRBJ2-1; D may be TRBD2 (5 bases). Trimming removed 2 bases from V and 11 bases from J, with 12 bases in between. The germline gives CDR1 KGHDR, CDR2 SFDVKD. The CDR3 is made up of 13 amino acids. CDR3 sequence: CATSDSDLNKQFF. The CDR3 coding sequence is TGTGCCACCAGTGATTCGGACTTGAACAAGCAGTTCTTC.

The rearrangement joins TRBV5-4 to TRBJ2-3, with 13 bases matching TRBD2. Germline CDR1 SGHNT, CDR2 YYREEE (reference sequence). The CDR3 totals 17 residues. V trimming: 4 bases; J trimming: 5 bases; junction bases outside the gene matches: 10. The CDR3 DNA is TGTGCCAGCAGCCAAGGACTAGCGGGAGTTAGAGAAGATACGCAGTATTTT. Protein product: CASSQGLAGVREDTQYF.

About this clone: An end of the junction does not agree with germline; a read error may underlie this. The chain has TRBV5-5 and TRBJ2-7; D possibly corresponds to TRBD2 (5 bases). The length of the CDR3 is 12 residues. Per germline, CDR1 SGHKS and CDR2 YYEKEE (reference sequence). The chain's CDR3 is CASSPDSDEQYF. CDR3 nucleotide sequence: TGTGCCAGCAGCCCGGACTCCGACGAGCAGTACTTC.

This chain's CDR3 is CATSRDGGTGADIQYF. The CDR3 region has the DNA TGTGCCACCAGCAGAGATGGGGGAACAGGGGCGGACATTCAGTACTTC. The gene calls are TRBV15 and TRBJ2-4; TRBD1 aligns across 7 bases. Unmatched junction bases numbered 10, after V lost 0 bases and J lost 8 bases. Germline CDR1 and CDR2: LNHNV and YYDKDF (reference sequence). The CDR3 is 16 residues long. The full variable domain, with the rest looked up from reference TRBV15 and TRBJ2-4, is DAMVIQNPRYQVTQFGKPVTLSCSQTLNHNVMYWYQQKSSQAPKLLFHYYDKDFNNEADTPDNFQSRRPNTSFCFLDIRSPGLGDTAMYLCATSRDGGTGADIQYFGAGTRLSVL.

The gene calls are TRBV4-2 and TRBJ1-3; 8 bases map to TRBD1. CDR1 and CDR2 from the germline V gene are LGHNA and YNFKEQ. The V segment lost 3 bases and the J segment 4 bases; nucleotides outside the gene matches: 5. This CDR3 contains 15 residues. The CDR3 DNA sequence: TGTGCCAGCAGCCAGAGACAGGGGATCGGAAACACCATATATTTT. Translated, it gives CASSQRQGIGNTIYF.

In its sample, this clone was seen a few times. The V and J genes are TRBV11-3 and TRBJ1-1, with D unresolved. The V end lost 5 bases, the J end lost 1 base, and 8 bases lay between the germline ends. The length of the CDR3 is 13 residues. Germline lookup yields CDR1 SGHNT and CDR2 YENEEA. As DNA, the CDR3 is TGTGCCAGCAGCAGACGGGGGAACACTGAAGCTTTCTTT. This sequence encodes CASSRRGNTEAFF.

The chain is built from TRBV3-1 (or the pseudogene TRBV3-2) and TRBJ2-1; the D is unclear. Trimming left V 5 bases short and J 4 bases short, with 9 bases between. This CDR3 has 13 residues. Per germline, CDR1 LGHDT and CDR2 YNNKEL (reference sequence). This CDR3 reads CASSVGSYNEQFF. The CDR3 nucleotides are TGTGCCAGCAGCGTGGGCTCATACAATGAGCAGTTCTTC.

This chain uses TRBV7-2 with TRBJ2-7, with a possible D match to TRBD2 (5 bases). The CDR3 is 17 amino acids. V gave up 2 bases and J gave up 6 bases, with 23 bases separating them. Germline CDR1 and CDR2: SGHTA and FQGNSA. The CDR3 sequence is CASSLSGVEGSQGEQYF. CDR3 nucleotide sequence: TGTGCCAGCAGCTTATCCGGGGTTGAGGGATCACAAGGCGAGCAGTACTTC.

This sequence joins TRBV5-3 and TRBJ1-5, with TRBD1 as a possible D gene (5 bases). TRBV5-3 is identified as an open reading frame with a role that is uncertain. The CDR3 is 16 amino acids. With 3 bases removed from V and 4 bases from J, the gap between germline ends came to 17 bases. In DNA, the CDR3 is TGTGCCAGAAGCTCGGGCGAGACAGCCTATAATCAGCCCCAGCATTTT. It is translated as CARSSGETAYNQPQHF.